This T cell receptor (beta chain) was found in a study of Tregs in tolerant kidney transplant recipients. Study at large: Related graft donors supplied nonmyeloablative bone marrow transplants, and mixed chimerism was transient. Study-wide results and caveats: No direct test of biological reproducibility was done here.

This clone has more than one count but fewer than ten. Its cognate antigen is unknown. TCRdb's copy holds only in-frame clones and misses some; the assay was immunoSEQ multiplex PCR. Of about 110,000 clones listed, around 87% are singletons. The receptor was derived from a human donor who received a combined kidney and bone marrow transplant. The material was CD4+ T cells from blood, obtained before the transplant.

The CDR3 sequence: CASSLGYGREEETQYF. The CDR3 nucleotides read TGTGCCAGCAGTTTAGGCTACGGCAGGGAAGAAGAGACCCAGTACTTC. The gene calls are TRBV27 and TRBJ2-5; TRBD1 is a possible D gene (5 bases). This CDR3 spans 16 amino acids. Trimming removed 2 bases from V and 3 bases from J, with 16 bases in between. Germline V gene lookup returns CDR1 MNHEY and CDR2 SMNVEV (reference sequence).